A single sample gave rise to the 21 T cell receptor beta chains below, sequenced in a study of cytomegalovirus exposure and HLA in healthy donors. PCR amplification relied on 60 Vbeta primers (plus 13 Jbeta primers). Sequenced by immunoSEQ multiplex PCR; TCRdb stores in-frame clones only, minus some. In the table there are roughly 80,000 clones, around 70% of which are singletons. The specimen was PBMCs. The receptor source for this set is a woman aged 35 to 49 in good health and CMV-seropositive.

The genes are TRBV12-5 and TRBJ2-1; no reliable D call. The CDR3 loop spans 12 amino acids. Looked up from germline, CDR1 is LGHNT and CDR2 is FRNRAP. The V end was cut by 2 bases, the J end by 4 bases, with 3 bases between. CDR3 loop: CASGLPYNEQFF. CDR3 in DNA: TGTGCTAGTGGTTTGCCTTACAATGAGCAGTTCTTC.

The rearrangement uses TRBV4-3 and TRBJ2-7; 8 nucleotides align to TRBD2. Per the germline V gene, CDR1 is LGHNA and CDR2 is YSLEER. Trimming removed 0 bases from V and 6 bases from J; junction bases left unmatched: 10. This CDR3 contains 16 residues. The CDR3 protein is CASSQEGGTRGGEQYF. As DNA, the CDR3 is TGCGCCAGCAGCCAAGAGGGCGGGACTAGAGGGGGCGAGCAGTACTTC.

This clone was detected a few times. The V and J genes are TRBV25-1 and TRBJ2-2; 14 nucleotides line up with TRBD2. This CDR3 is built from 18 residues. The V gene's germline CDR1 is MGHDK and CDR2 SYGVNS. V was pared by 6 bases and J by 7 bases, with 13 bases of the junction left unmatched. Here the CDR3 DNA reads TGTGCCAGCAGGACCCCGGGGACTAGCGGGAGTCCAATCGGGGAGCTGTTTTTT. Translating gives CASRTPGTSGSPIGELFF. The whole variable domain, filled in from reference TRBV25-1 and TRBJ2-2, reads EADIYQTPRYLVIGTGKKITLECSQTMGHDKMYWYQQDPGMELHLIHYSYGVNSTEKGDLSSESTVSRIRTEHFPLTLESARPSHTSQYLCASRTPGTSGSPIGELFFGEGSRLTVL.

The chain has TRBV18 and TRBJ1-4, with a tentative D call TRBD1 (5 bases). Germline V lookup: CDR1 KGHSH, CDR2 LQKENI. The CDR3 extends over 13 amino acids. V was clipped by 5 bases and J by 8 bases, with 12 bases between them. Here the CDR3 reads CASSFREDEKLFF. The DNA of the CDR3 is TGTGCCAGCTCATTCAGGGAGGACGAAAAACTGTTTTTT. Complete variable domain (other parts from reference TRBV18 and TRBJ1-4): NAGVMQNPRHLVRRRGQEARLRCSPMKGHSHVYWYRQLPEEGLKFMVYLQKENIIDESGMPKERFSAEFPKEGPSILRIQQVVRGDSAAYFCASSFREDEKLFFGSGTQLSVL.

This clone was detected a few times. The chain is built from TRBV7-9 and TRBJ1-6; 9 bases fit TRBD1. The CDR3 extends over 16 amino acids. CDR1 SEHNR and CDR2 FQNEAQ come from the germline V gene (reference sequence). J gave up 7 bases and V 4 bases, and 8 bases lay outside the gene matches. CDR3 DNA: TGTGCCAGCAGCTCTACGACAGGGGGATCGAATTCACCCCTCCACTTT. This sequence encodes CASSSTTGGSNSPLHF.

This CDR3 reads CASSVGTSYEQYF. The CDR3 coding sequence is TGTGCCAGCAGCGTCGGGACAAGCTACGAGCAGTACTTC. The chain is built from TRBV27 and TRBJ2-7, with a tentative D call TRBD1 (6 bases). Germline-derived CDR1 and CDR2 are MNHEY and SMNVEV (reference sequence). This CDR3 spans 13 amino acids. Trimming stripped 6 bases from V and 3 bases from J, with 12 bases between.

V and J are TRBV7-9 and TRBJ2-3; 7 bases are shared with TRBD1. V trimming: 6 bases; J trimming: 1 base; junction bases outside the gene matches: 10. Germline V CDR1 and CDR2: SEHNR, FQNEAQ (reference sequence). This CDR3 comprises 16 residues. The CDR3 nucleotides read TGTGCCAGCAGATTTTACCGGGACAGAGGCACAGATACGCAGTATTTT. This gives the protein CASRFYRDRGTDTQYF. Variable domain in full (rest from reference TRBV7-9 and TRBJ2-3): DTGVSQNPRHKITKRGQNVTFRCDPISEHNRLYWYRQTLGQGPEFLTYFQNEAQLEKSRLLSDRFSAERPKGSFSTLEIQRTEQGDSAMYLCASRFYRDRGTDTQYFGPGTRLTVL.

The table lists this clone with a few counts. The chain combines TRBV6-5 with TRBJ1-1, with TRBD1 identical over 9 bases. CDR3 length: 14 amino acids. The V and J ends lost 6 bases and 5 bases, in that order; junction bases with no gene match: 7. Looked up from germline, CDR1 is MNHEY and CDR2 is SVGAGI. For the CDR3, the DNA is TGTGCCAGCAGCCCACAGGGGGCGGGAACTGAAGCTTTCTTT. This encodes CASSPQGAGTEAFF.

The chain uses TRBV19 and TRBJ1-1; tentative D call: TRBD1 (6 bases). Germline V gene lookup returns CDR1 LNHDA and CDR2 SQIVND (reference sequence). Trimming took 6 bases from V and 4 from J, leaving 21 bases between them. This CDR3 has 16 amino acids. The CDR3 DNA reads TGTGCCAGTAGACCCCAGGATCAGGGGTGGGGCACTGAAGCTTTCTTT. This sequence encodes CASRPQDQGWGTEAFF.

This CDR3 is CASSQAVGQAPSYEQYF. The CDR3 DNA reads as TGCGCCAGCAGCCAAGCGGTCGGACAGGCCCCCTCCTACGAGCAGTACTTC. V gene TRBV4-3 combines with J gene TRBJ2-7, with 7 nucleotides matching TRBD1. The CDR3 covers 17 residues. Germline V lookup: CDR1 LGHNA, CDR2 YSLEER. Trimming cost V 1 base and J 0 bases; bases outside gene matches: 9.

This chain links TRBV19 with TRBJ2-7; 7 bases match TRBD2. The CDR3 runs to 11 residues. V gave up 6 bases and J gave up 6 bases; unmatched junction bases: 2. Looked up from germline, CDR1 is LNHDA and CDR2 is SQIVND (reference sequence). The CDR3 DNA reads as TGTGCCAGTAGATGGGGGGGCGAGCAGTACTTC. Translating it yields CASRWGGEQYF.

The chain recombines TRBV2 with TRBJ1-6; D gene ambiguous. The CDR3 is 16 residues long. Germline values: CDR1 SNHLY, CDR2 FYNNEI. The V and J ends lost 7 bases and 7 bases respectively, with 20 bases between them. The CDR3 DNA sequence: TGTGCCAGCATCGCACAAGCCGACACCCAAAATTCACCCCTCCACTTT. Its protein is CASIAQADTQNSPLHF. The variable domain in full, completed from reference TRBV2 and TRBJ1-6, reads EPEVTQTPSHQVTQMGQEVILRCVPISNHLYFYWYRQILGQKVEFLVSFYNNEISEKSEIFDDQFSVERPDGSNFTLKIRSTKLEDSAMYFCASIAQADTQNSPLHFGNGTRLTVT.

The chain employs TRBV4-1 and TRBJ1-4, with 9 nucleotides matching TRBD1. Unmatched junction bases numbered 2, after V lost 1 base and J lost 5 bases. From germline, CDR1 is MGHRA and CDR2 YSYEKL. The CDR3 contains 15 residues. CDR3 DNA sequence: TGCGCCAGCAGCCAAGGGGGACAGGGAAATGAAAAACTGTTTTTT. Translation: CASSQGGQGNEKLFF.

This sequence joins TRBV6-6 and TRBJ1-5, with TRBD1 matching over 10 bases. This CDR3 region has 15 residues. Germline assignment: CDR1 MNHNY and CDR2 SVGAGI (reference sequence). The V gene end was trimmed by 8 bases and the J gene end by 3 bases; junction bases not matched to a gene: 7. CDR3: CASDRGREDNQPQHF. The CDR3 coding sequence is TGTGCCAGCGACAGGGGGCGTGAGGACAATCAGCCCCAGCATTTT.

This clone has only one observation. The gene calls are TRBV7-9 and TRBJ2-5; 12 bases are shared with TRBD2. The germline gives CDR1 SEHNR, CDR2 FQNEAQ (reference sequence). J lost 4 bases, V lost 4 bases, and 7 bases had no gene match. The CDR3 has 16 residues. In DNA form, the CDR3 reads TGTGCCAGCAGCTCCTGGACTAGCGGGGCGGCAGAGACCCAGTACTTC. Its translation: CASSSWTSGAAETQYF. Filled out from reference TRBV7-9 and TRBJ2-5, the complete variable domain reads DTGVSQNPRHKITKRGQNVTFRCDPISEHNRLYWYRQTLGQGPEFLTYFQNEAQLEKSRLLSDRFSAERPKGSFSTLEIQRTEQGDSAMYLCASSSWTSGAAETQYFGPGTRLLVL.

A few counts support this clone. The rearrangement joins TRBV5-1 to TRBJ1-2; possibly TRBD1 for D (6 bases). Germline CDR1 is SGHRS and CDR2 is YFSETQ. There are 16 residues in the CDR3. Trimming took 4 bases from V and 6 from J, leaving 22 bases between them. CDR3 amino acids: CASSEAKGEGVNGYTF. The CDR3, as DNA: TGCGCCAGCAGCGAAGCAAAGGGGGAGGGTGTTAATGGCTACACCTTC.

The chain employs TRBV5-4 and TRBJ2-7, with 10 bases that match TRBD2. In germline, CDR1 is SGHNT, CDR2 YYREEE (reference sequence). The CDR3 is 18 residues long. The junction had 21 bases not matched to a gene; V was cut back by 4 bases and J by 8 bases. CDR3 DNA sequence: TGTGCCAGCAGCCCTGGTGGTGGAGCGGGAGGGCCATTGAGAAAGCAGTACTTC. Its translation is CASSPGGGAGGPLRKQYF.

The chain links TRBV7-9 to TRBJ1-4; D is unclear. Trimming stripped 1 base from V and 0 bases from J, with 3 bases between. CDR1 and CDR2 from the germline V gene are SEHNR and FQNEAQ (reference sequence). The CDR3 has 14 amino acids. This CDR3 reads CASSLVSTNEKLFF. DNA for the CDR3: TGTGCCAGCAGCTTAGTATCAACTAATGAAAAACTGTTTTTT.

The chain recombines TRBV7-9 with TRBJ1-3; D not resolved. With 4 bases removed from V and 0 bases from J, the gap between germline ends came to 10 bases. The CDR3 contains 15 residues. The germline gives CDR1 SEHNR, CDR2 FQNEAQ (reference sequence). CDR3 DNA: TGTGCCAGCAGCTATATGGGAGTCTCTGGAAACACCATATATTTT. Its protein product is CASSYMGVSGNTIYF.

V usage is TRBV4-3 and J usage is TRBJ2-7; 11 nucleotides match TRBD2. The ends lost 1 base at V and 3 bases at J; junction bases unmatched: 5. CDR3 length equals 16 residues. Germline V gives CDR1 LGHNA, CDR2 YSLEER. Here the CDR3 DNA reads TGCGCCAGCAGCCAAGGAACTAGCGGGGGACTCTACGAGCAGTACTTC. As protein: CASSQGTSGGLYEQYF.

CDR3 DNA sequence: TGTGCCAGTACAGGGCTCTTAAGTGGTCTGGCGGGAGGCGCAGATACGCAGTATTTT. This gives the protein CASTGLLSGLAGGADTQYF. The genes are TRBV19 and TRBJ2-3; 8 nucleotides match TRBD2. V shed 7 bases and J 4 bases; nucleotides not matched to a gene: 22. The CDR3 spans 19 residues. Germline CDR1 is LNHDA and CDR2 is SQIVND (reference sequence).